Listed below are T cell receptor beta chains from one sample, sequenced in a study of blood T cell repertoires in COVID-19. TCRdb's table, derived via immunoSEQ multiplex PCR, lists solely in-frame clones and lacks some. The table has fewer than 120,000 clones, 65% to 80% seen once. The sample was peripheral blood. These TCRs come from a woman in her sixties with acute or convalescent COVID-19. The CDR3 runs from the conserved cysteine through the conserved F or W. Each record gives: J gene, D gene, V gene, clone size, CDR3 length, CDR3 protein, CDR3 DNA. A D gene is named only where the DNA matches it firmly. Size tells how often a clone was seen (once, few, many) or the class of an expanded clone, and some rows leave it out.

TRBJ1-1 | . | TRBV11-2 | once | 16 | CASSLGGSATRTEAFF | TGTGCCAGCAGCTTAGGTGGTAGTGCCACCAGGACTGAAGCTTTCTTT
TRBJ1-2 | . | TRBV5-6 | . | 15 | CASSLGTLPNYGYTF | TGTGCCAGCAGCTTGGGGACACTCCCTAACTATGGCTACACCTTC
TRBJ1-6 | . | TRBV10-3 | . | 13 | CAITWATNSPLHF | TGTGCCATCACCTGGGCCACTAATTCACCCCTCCACTTT
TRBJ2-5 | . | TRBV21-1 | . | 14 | CASSTKPFQETQYF | TGTGCCAGCAGCACCAAGCCTTTCCAAGAGACCCAGTACTTC
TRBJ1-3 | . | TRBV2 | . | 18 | CAIQPGELLLLSGNTIYF | TGTGCTATCCAACCGGGGGAACTACTCCTTCTCTCTGGAAACACCATATATTTT
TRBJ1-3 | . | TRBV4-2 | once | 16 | CASSQAGQYSGNTIYF | TGTGCCAGCAGCCAGGCCGGACAGTACTCTGGAAACACCATATATTTT
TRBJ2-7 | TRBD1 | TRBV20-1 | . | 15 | CSASGTDRGTYEQYF | TGCAGTGCTAGTGGGACGGACAGGGGGACCTACGAGCAGTACTTC
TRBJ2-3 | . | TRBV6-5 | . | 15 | CASSQTGLSTDTQYF | TGTGCCAGCAGTCAGACAGGCCTTAGCACAGATACGCAGTATTTT
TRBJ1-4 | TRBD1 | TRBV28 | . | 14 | CASSSGTGNEKLFF | TGTGCCAGCAGTTCCGGGACAGGGAACGAAAAACTGTTTTTT
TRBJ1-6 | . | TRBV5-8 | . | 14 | CASSGRGANSPLHF | TGTGCCAGCAGCGGGCGGGGGGCAAATTCACCCCTCCACTTT
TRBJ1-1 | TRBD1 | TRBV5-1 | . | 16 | CASRGGQGYSNTEAFF | TGCGCCAGCAGGGGAGGACAGGGGTATTCGAACACTGAAGCTTTCTTT
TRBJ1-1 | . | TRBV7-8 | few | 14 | CASSLGRRTVEAFF | TGTGCCAGCAGCTTAGGACGTAGGACAGTTGAAGCTTTCTTT
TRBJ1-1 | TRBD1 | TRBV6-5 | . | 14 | CASSWTGRDTEAFF | TGTGCCAGCAGTTGGACAGGGAGGGACACTGAAGCTTTCTTT